This T cell receptor (beta chain) was profiled in a study of Graves' ophthalmopathy and Graves' hyperthyroidism. Comments on this clonotype: At one end, the junction sequence differs from germline, possibly due to a read error.

Per germline, CDR1 MGHDK and CDR2 SYGVNS. This CDR3 is 14 amino acids long. Clinical symptoms, serum thyroxine, TRAb, thyroid ultrasound and orbital computed tomography were relied on for diagnosis. RNA served as the template for amplifying TCR beta CDR3 regions. First-round RT-PCR used HTBI primers; second-round multiplex PCR followed. A single record per CDR3 protein comes from TCRdb applying MiXCR to the multiplex PCR reads. Of almost 750,000 distinct CDR3 sequences in the sample, 40% were seen once. The sequence was obtained from an adult man with Graves' ophthalmopathy. The chain links TRBV25-1 to TRBJ1-6; D is perhaps TRBD1 (5 bases). Material for sequencing was peripheral blood. The CDR3 reads CASSDSAGASPPHF. Written as DNA, the CDR3 is TGTGCCAGTAGTGATAGTGCCGGGGCCTCACCCCCCCACTTT. The whole variable domain, remainder taken from reference TRBV25-1 and TRBJ1-6, is EADIYQTPRYLVIGTGKKITLECSQTMGHDKMYWYQQDPGMELHLIHYSYGVNSTEKGDLSSESTVSRIRTEHFPLTLESARPSHTSQYLCASSDSAGASPPHFGNGTRLTVT.